What follows is one T cell receptor beta chain and its context. Some clones are missing from TCRdb's copy, which holds only in-frame ones; the method was immunoSEQ multiplex PCR. Altogether about 140,000 clones are present, around 80% being singletons, with the ten largest covering approximately 10%. This sample was included in a study of blood T cell repertoires in COVID-19. This receptor was identified in a man aged 55 to 70 who had recovered from COVID-19. Sample: peripheral blood.

CDR3 nucleotides: TGTGCCACCAGTGTTGGTAGCGGGGCTCAAGAGACCCAGTACTTC. This translates into CATSVGSGAQETQYF. This rearrangement joins TRBV24-1 to TRBJ2-5; TRBD2 matches 8 bases. Losses at the gene ends were 5 bases for V and 2 bases for J; bases not matched to a gene: 6. Germline assignment: CDR1 KGHDR and CDR2 SFDVKD. CDR3 size: 15 residues.